The 10 T cell receptor beta chains reported below all come from one sample, sequenced in a study of CXCR3-negative and CXCR3-positive naive CD8 T cells (dated by TCRdb to the late 2010s). These reads were obtained on a NextSeq 550. The Human TCR Profiling Kit (MiLaboratory) was used to prepare UMI-labeled 5' RACE TRB cDNA libraries. TCRdb reprocessed the raw reads; every CDR3 protein sequence is a single record, and DNA is not supplied. This sample's table lists a few thousand distinct CDR3 sequences. The top ten clonotypes cover 1.5% to 2% of the sample. Sequencing input: naive CXCR3- CD8+ T cells from blood. The cell subset or site label on this specimen signifies: CD45RO-CCR7+CD27+CD95- naive CD8+ T cells lacking CXCR3 (TNR3-). These receptors were collected from a human donor in good health. Some clones in this sample may be carry-over from other donors' samples.

The genes are TRBV7-3 and TRBJ1-1. This CDR3 contains 13 residues. Germline loops: CDR1 SGHTA, CDR2 FQGTGA. The chain's CDR3 is CASSLTANTEAFF. Drawing the rest from reference TRBV7-3 and TRBJ1-1, the complete variable domain is GAGVSQTPSNKVTEKGKYVELRCDPISGHTALYWYRQSLGQGPEFLIYFQGTGAADDSGLPNDRFFAVRPEGSVSTLKIQRTERGDSAVYLCASSLTANTEAFFGQGTRLTVV.

This CDR3 is CTTGTNTEAFF. This rearrangement joins TRBV29-1 to TRBJ1-1; without DNA, the TCRdb call of TRBD1 cannot be checked. Germline-derived CDR1 and CDR2 are SQVTM and ANQGSEA. The CDR3 has 11 residues. The full variable domain, completed using reference TRBV29-1 and TRBJ1-1, is SAVISQKPSRDICQRGTSLTIQCQVDSQVTMMFWYRQQPGQSLTLIATANQGSEATYESGFVIDKFPISRPNLTFSTLTVSNMSPEDSSIYLCTTGTNTEAFFGQGTRLTVV.

This clonotype shows up as medium-sized (0.01 to 0.1%) by frequency. V and J are TRBV7-9 and TRBJ1-1; TCRdb calls TRBD1, which cannot be checked without DNA. This CDR3 spans 12 amino acids. Germline CDR1 reads SEHNR; CDR2 reads FQNEAQ (reference sequence). The chain's CDR3 is CASSEQDTEAFF.

The rearrangement links TRBV6-6 to TRBJ2-1; absent DNA, TCRdb's TRBD1 call cannot be checked. The CDR3 length is 16 residues. The germline gives CDR1 MNHNY, CDR2 SVGAGI (reference sequence). CDR3 sequence: CASSSPWDPTSGEQFF.

V usage is TRBV2 and J usage is TRBJ2-2. Per germline, CDR1 SNHLY and CDR2 FYNNEI. This CDR3 region has 12 residues. The chain's CDR3 is CASVRGTGELFF. Complete variable domain (other parts from reference TRBV2 and TRBJ2-2): EPEVTQTPSHQVTQMGQEVILRCVPISNHLYFYWYRQILGQKVEFLVSFYNNEISEKSEIFDDQFSVERPDGSNFTLKIRSTKLEDSAMYFCASVRGTGELFFGEGSRLTVL.

Frequency places this clonotype as medium-sized (0.01 to 0.1%). The rearrangement joins TRBV7-2 to TRBJ2-3. Germline V gives CDR1 SGHTA, CDR2 FQGNSA. The CDR3 extends over 15 amino acids. CDR3 protein: CASSLGPIRSDTQYF.

This clonotype ranks as medium-sized (0.01 to 0.1%) in terms of frequency. The chain uses TRBV29-1 and TRBJ2-3; TCRdb's D gene call, TRBD2, goes unchecked for lack of DNA. The CDR3 has 16 amino acids. The germline CDR1 and CDR2 sequences are SQVTM and ANQGSEA. The CDR3 reads CSVEDGVTSGTDTQYF.

This clonotype is labeled medium-sized based on frequency. The V call is TRBV20-1, the J call TRBJ2-7. Germline V gene data show CDR1 as DFQATT and CDR2 as SNEGSKA (reference sequence). The CDR3 runs to 12 residues. CDR3 region: CSARDIDYEQYF.

Judged by frequency, this clonotype is medium-sized. This chain uses TRBV6-5 with TRBJ1-2; the D gene TCRdb calls, TRBD1, cannot be checked with no DNA. Germline-derived CDR1 and CDR2 are MNHEY and SVGAGI. The CDR3 has 13 residues. CDR3 region: CASSGGPVDGYTF.

V usage is TRBV29-1 and J usage is TRBJ2-7; TCRdb indicates TRBD1, and absent DNA this call remains unverified. The germline CDR1 and CDR2 sequences are SQVTM and ANQGSEA. This CDR3 spans 13 amino acids. The CDR3 sequence is CSVRQGPSYEQYF.